One and the same sample provided the 9 T cell receptor beta chains below, sequenced in a study of T cell repertoires in cytomegalovirus infection. MiXCR was run by TCRdb on the reads, yielding one entry per CDR3 protein. The data contain some 280,000 distinct CDR3 sequences, about an eighth of them singletons. The material sequenced was PBMCs. The source is a human donor in good health (CMV status not recorded). Some clones in this sample may be carry-over from other donors' samples.

This chain connects TRBV28 to TRBJ1-2; maybe TRBD1 (6 bases). Trimming removed 7 bases from V and 8 bases from J, with 17 bases in between. CDR3 size: 13 residues. The germline V gene encodes CDR1 MDHEN and CDR2 SYDVKM. CDR3 protein: CASTDNRAGGYTF. The CDR3 DNA reads as TGTGCCAGCACCGACAACAGGGCCGGGGGCTACACCTTC.

Ten or more counts support this clonotype. The gene calls are TRBV7-3 and TRBJ1-1; tentative D call: TRBD1 (6 bases). CDR1 is SGHTA, CDR2 FQGTGA, per germline. Trimming cost V 2 bases and J 3 bases, with 13 bases left between them. CDR3 length: 15 amino acids. CDR3 DNA: TGTGCCAGCAGCTTATCGGGTAGGGGGGACACTGAAGCTTTCTTT. It translates to CASSLSGRGDTEAFF. The variable domain in full, completed from reference TRBV7-3 and TRBJ1-1, reads GAGVSQTPSNKVTEKGKYVELRCDPISGHTALYWYRQSLGQGPEFLIYFQGTGAADDSGLPNDRFFAVRPEGSVSTLKIQRTERGDSAVYLCASSLSGRGDTEAFFGQGTRLTVV.

This clonotype occurred a few times. J is TRBJ1-6 and V is TRBV28; tentative D call: TRBD1 (5 bases). V was cut by 2 bases and J by 11 bases, with 7 bases left in between. Germline assignment: CDR1 MDHEN and CDR2 SYDVKM. This CDR3 spans 12 amino acids. The CDR3 DNA sequence: TGTGCCAGCAGTTTAGAGGGGCCACCCCTCCACTTT. This encodes CASSLEGPPLHF.

This clonotype was recorded a few times. The chain combines TRBV29-1 with TRBJ2-7; D ambiguous. The CDR3 consists of 14 residues. Between the trimmed V and J ends, which lost 7 bases and 3 bases, there was a span of 19 bases. The germline gives CDR1 SQVTM, CDR2 ANQGSEA. The DNA for the CDR3 is TGCAGCGCTATACCTAGTGCGGTGGGCTACGAGCAGTACTTC. Translated, it gives CSAIPSAVGYEQYF.

The chain carries TRBV20-1 and TRBJ2-2; no definite D call. Trimming took off 1 base at V and 2 bases at J, with 5 bases between the two ends. This CDR3 has 13 amino acids. Germline V CDR1 and CDR2: DFQATT, SNEGSKA (reference sequence). This chain's CDR3 is CSARVINTGELFF. CDR3 coding DNA: TGCAGTGCTAGAGTCATCAACACCGGGGAGCTGTTTTTT.

The table lists this clonotype with many counts. This rearrangement joins TRBV25-1 to TRBJ2-3, with D possibly being TRBD1 (5 bases). The V end lost 5 bases, the J end lost 6 bases, and 18 bases lay between the germline ends. CDR3 length: 15 amino acids. Germline-derived CDR1 and CDR2 are MGHDK and SYGVNS. CDR3 loop: CASSSTTTRVDTQYF. The CDR3 nucleotides are TGTGCCAGCAGTTCTACAACGACCAGGGTTGATACGCAGTATTTT.

The J gene is TRBJ2-4, the V gene TRBV7-9; tentatively, D is TRBD2 (7 bases). From germline, CDR1 is SEHNR and CDR2 FQNEAQ (reference sequence). The CDR3 runs 15 residues. Trimming pared 4 bases from V and 9 bases from J, leaving 19 bases between. CDR3 nucleotide sequence: TGTGCCAGCAGCTCTGCGGGGGCCCGGGTTGGCATTCAGTACTTC. Amino acids: CASSSAGARVGIQYF.

This sequence joins TRBV3-1 and TRBJ2-7, with 8 bases lining up with TRBD2. The germline V gene encodes CDR1 LGHDT and CDR2 YNNKEL (reference sequence). Trimming took 2 bases from V and 5 from J; bases not matched to a gene: 2. This CDR3 has 13 residues. CDR3 amino acids: CASSQPGGDEQYF. CDR3 DNA: TGTGCCAGCAGCCAACCCGGGGGGGACGAGCAGTACTTC.

This clonotype was found once. This rearrangement joins TRBV3-1 to TRBJ2-1; 9 bases align to TRBD1. Germline V CDR1 and CDR2: LGHDT, YNNKEL (reference sequence). The CDR3 consists of 12 residues. V shed 4 bases, J shed 10 bases, and the junction held 2 bases outside the gene matches. CDR3 DNA sequence: TGTGCCAGCAGCCCGGACAGGGGAGAGCAGTTCTTC. Amino acids: CASSPDRGEQFF.